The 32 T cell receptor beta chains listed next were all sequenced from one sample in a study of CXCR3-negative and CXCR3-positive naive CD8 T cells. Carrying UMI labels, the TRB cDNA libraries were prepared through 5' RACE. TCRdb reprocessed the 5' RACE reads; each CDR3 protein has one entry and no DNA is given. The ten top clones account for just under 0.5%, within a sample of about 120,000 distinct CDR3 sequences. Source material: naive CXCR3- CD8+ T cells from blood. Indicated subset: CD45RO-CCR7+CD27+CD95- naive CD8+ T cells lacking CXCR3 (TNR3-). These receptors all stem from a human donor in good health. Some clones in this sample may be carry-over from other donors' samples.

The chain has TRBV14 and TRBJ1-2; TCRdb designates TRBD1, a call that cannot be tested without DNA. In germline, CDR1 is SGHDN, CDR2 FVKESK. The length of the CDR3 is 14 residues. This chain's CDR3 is CASSQTQGRHGYTF.

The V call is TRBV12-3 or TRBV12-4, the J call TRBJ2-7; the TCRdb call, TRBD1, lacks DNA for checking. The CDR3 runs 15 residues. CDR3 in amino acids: CASRNGQAERYEQYF.

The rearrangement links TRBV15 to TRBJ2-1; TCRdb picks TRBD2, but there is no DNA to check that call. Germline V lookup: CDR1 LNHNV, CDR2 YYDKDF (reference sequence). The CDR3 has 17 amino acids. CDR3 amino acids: CATSRKASGPPYNEQFF. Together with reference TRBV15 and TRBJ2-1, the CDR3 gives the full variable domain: DAMVIQNPRYQVTQFGKPVTLSCSQTLNHNVMYWYQQKSSQAPKLLFHYYDKDFNNEADTPDNFQSRRPNTSFCFLDIRSPGLGDTAMYLCATSRKASGPPYNEQFFGPGTRLTVL.

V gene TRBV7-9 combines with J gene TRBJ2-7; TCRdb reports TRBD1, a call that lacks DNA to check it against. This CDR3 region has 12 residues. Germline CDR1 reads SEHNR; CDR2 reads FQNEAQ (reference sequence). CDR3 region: CATGTGGLEQYF.

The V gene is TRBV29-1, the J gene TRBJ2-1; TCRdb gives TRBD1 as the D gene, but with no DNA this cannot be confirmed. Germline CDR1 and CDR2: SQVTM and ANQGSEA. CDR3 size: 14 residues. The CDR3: CSALRRDRFNEQFF.

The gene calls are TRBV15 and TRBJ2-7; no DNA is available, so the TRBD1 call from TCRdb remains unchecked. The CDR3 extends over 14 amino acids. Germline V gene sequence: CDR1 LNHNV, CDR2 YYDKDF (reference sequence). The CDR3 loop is CATSESRAPGEQYF.

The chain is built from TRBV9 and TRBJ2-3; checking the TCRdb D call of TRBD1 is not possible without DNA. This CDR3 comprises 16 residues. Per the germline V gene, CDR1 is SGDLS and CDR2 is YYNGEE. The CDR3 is CASSEPGTGASDTQYF.

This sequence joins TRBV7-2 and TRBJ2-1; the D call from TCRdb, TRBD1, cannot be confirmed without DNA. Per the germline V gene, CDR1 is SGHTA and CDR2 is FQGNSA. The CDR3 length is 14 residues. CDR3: CASSWGASYNEQFF.

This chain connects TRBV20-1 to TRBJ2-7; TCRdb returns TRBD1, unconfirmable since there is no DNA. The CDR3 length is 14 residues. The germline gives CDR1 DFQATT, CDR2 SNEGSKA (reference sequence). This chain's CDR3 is CSAREGRGPYEQYF.

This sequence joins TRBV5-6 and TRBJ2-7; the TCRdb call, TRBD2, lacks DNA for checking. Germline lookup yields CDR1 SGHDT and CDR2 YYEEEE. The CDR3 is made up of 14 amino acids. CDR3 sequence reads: CASSLLAGGPEQYF.

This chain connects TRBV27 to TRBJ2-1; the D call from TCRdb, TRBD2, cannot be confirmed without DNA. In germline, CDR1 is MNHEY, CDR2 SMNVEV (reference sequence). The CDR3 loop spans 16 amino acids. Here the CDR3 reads CASSSFNGGGAHEQFF.

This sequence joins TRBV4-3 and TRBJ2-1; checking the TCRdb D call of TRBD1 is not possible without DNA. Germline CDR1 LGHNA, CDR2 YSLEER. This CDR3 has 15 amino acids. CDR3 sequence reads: CASSRGESSYNEQFF.

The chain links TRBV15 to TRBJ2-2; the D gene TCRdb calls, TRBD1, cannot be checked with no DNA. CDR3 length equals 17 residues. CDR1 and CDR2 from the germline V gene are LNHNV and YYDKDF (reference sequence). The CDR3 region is CATTDARLGAYTGELFF.

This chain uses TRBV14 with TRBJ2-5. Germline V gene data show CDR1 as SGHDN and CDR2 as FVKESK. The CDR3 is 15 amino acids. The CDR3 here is CASSQDVGSWETQYF.

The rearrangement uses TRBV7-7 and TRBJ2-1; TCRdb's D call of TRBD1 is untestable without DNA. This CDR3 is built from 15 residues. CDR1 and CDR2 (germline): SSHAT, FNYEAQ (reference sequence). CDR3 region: CASSAGTGDPNEQFF.

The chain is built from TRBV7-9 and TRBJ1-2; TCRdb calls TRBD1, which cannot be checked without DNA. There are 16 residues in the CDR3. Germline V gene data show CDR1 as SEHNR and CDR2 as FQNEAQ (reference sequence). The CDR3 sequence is CASSSKATGLYYGYTF.

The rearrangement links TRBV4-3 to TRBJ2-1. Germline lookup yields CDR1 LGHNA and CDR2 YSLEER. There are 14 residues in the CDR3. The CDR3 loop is CASSQVWGDNEQFF.

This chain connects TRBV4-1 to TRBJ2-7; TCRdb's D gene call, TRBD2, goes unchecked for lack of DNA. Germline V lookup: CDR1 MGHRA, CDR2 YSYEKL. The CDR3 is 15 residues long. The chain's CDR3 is CASSPRTSAAYEQYF.

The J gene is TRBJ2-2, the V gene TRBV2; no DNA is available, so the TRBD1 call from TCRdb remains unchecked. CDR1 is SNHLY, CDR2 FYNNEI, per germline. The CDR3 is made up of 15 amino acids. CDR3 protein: CASNPGQGNTGELFF.

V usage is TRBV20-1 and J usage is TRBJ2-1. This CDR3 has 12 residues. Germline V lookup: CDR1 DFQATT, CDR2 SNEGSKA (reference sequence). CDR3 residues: CSARGGSYEQFF.

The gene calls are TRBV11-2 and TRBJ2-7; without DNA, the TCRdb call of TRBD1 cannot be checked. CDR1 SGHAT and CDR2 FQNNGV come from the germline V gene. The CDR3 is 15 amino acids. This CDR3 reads CASSQGGQVAYEQYF.

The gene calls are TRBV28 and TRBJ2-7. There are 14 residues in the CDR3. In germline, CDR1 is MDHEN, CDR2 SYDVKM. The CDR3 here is CASSLGSTTTKQYF.

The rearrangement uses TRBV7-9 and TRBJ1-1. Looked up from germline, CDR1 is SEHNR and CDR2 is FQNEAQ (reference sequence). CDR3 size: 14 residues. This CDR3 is CASSLGEGSILAFF.

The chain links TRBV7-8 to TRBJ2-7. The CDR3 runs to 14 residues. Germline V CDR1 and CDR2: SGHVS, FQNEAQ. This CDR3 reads CASSLTPLAHEQYF.

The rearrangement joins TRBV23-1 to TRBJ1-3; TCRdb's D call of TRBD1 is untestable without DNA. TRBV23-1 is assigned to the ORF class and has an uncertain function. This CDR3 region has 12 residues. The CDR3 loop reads CASSTGACTIYF.

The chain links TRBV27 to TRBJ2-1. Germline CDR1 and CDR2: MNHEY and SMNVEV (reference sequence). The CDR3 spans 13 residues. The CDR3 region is CASSLRVGNEQFF.

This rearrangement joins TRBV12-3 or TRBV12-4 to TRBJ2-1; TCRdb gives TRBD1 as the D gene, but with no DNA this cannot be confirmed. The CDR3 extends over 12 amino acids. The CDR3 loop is CASSLKGNEQFF.

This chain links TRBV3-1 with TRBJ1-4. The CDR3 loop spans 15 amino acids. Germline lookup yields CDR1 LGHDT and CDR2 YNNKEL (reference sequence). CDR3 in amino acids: CASSQDQGAWEKLFF.

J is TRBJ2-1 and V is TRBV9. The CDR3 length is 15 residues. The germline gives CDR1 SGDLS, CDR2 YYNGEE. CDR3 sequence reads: CASSELASSYNEQFF.

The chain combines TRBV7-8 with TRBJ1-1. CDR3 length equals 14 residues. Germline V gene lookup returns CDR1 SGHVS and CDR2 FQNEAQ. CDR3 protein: CASTLGGYGTEAFF.

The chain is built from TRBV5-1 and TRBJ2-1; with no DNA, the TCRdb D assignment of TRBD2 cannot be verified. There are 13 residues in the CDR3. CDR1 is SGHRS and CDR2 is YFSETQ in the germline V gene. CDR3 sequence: CASSLAGVNEQFF. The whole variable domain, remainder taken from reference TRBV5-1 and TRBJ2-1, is KAGVTQTPRYLIKTRGQQVTLSCSPISGHRSVSWYQQTPGQGLQFLFEYFSETQRNKGNFPGRFSGRQFSNSRSEMNVSTLELGDSALYLCASSLAGVNEQFFGPGTRLTVL.

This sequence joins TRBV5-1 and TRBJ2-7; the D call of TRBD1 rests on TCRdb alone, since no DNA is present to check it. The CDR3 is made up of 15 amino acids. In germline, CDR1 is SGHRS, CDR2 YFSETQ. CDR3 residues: CASSLESTGWHEQYF. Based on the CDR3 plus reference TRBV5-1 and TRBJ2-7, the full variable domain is KAGVTQTPRYLIKTRGQQVTLSCSPISGHRSVSWYQQTPGQGLQFLFEYFSETQRNKGNFPGRFSGRQFSNSRSEMNVSTLELGDSALYLCASSLESTGWHEQYFGPGTRLTVT.